This T cell receptor (beta chain) was identified during a study of T cell clonality in common variable immunodeficiency. Study observations and caveats: Fewer deletions and N-nucleotide insertions were reportedly seen in common variable immunodeficiency TCR beta sequences.

TCRdb's copy holds only in-frame clones and misses some; the assay was immunoSEQ multiplex PCR. This sample carries 8,500 to 13,000 clones and no singletons, and 6% to 6.5% goes to the top ten. CDR3 length: 15 amino acids. Trimming left V 5 bases short and J 8 bases short, with 18 bases between. Per germline, CDR1 SGHTA and CDR2 FQGNSA. Regarding this clone: Its antigen is currently unknown. The read gets to within 3 residues of the CDR3 end, and the germline J gene fills in the rest.

The sample taken for sequencing was peripheral blood mononuclear cells. The gene calls are TRBV7-2 and TRBJ1-4; D gene unclear. This TCR came from a human donor with common variable immunodeficiency. The CDR3 bases that were read are TGTGCCAGCAGCCCGAGACGTGGAGGGTCGGAAAAA. Translation gives CASSPRRGGSEK. The CDR3 reads in full as CASSPRRGGSEKLFF.